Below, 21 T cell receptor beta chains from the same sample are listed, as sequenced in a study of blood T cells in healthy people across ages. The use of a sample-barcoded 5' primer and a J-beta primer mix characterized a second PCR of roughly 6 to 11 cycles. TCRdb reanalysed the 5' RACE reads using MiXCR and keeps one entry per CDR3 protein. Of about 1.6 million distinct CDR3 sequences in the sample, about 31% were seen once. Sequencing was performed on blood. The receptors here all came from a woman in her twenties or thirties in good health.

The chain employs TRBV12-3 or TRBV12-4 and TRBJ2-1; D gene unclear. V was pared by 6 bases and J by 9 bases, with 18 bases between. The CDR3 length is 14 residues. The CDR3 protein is CASRGPSMDGEQFF. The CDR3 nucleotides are TGTGCCAGCAGAGGTCCCTCCATGGACGGTGAGCAGTTCTTC.

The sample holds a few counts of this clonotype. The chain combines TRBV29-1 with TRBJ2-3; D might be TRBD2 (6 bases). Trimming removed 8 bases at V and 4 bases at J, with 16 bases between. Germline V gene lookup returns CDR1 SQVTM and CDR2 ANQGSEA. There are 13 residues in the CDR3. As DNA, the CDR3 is TGCAGCCTCACTGATGGGGAGGCAGATACGCAGTATTTT. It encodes CSLTDGEADTQYF.

The CDR3 region is CASSEFGVNQPQHF. CDR3 nucleotide sequence: TGTGCCAGCAGTGAATTCGGGGTAAATCAGCCCCAGCATTTT. The rearrangement uses TRBV25-1 and TRBJ1-5; D unclear. Germline CDR1 is MGHDK and CDR2 is SYGVNS. This CDR3 has 14 amino acids. Trimming removed 1 base from V and 4 bases from J, with 8 bases in between.

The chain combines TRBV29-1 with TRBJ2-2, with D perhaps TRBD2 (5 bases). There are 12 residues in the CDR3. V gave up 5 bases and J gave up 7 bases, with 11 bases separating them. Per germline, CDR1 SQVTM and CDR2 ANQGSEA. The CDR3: CSVKRGNGELFF. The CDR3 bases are TGCAGCGTTAAAAGAGGGAACGGGGAGCTGTTTTTT.

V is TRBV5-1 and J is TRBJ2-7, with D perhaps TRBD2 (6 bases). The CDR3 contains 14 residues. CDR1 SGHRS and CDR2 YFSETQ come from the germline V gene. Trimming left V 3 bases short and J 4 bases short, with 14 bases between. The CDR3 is CASSSAGGKYEQYF. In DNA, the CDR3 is TGCGCCAGCAGCTCGGCCGGGGGAAAATACGAGCAGTACTTC.

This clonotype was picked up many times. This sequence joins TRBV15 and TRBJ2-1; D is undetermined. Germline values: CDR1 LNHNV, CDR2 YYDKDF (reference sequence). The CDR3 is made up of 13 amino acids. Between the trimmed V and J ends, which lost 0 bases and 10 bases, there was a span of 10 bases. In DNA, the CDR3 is TGTGCCACCAGCAGAGATCCCGCCCGAGAGCAGTTCTTC. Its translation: CATSRDPAREQFF.

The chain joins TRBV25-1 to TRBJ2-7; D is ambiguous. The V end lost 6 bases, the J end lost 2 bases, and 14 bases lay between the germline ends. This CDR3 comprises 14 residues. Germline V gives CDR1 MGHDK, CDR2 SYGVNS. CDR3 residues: CASRDPGVTYEQYF. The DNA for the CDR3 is TGTGCCAGCAGGGATCCCGGAGTTACCTACGAGCAGTACTTC.

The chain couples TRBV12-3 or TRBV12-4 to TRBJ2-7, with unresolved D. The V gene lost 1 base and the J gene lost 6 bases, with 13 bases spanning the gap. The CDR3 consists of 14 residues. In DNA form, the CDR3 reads TGTGCCAGCAGTTTAGGGACGAACGACTGCGAGCAGTACTTC. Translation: CASSLGTNDCEQYF.

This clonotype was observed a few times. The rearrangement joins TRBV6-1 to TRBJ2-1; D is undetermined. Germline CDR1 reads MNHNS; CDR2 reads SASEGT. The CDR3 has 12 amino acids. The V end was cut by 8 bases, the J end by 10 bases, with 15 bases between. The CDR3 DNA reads TGTGCCAGCGGTGTTGGCCTCAAAGAGCAGTTCTTC. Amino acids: CASGVGLKEQFF.

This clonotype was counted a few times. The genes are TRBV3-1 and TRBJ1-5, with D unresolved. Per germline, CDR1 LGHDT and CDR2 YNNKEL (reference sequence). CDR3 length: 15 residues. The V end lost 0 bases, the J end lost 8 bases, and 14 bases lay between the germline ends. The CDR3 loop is CASSQDIGESKPQHF. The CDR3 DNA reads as TGTGCCAGCAGCCAAGATATTGGAGAATCTAAGCCCCAGCATTTT.

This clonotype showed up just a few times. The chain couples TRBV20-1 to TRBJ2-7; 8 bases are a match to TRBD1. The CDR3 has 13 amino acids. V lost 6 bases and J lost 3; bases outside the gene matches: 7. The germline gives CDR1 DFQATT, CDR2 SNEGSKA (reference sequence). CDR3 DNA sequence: TGCAGTGCCAGGGACAGGTTTATCTACGAGCAGTACTTC. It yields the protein CSARDRFIYEQYF.

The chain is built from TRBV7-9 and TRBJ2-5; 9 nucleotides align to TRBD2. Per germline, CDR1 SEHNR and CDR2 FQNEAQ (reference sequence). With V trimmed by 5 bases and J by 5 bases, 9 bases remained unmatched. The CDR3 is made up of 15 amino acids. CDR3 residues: CASSRGASGAETQYF. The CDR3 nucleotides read TGTGCCAGCAGCCGGGGGGCTAGCGGGGCGGAGACCCAGTACTTC.

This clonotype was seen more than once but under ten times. CDR3 nucleotides: TGCAGTGCTCACGAGGGGGGCTCCATCGGGGAGACCCAGTACTTC. This gives the protein CSAHEGGSIGETQYF. The chain has TRBV20-1 and TRBJ2-5; the D gene could be TRBD1 or TRBD2 (6 bases each). CDR1 is DFQATT and CDR2 is SNEGSKA in the germline V gene (reference sequence). Between the trimmed V and J ends, which lost 5 bases and 5 bases, there was a span of 21 bases. The CDR3 has 15 residues.

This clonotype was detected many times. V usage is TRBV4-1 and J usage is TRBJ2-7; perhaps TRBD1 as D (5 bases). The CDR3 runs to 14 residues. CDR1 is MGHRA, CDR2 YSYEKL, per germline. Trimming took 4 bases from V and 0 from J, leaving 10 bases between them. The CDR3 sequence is CASSPDQGSYEQYF. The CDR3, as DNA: TGCGCCAGCAGCCCCGACCAGGGCTCCTACGAGCAGTACTTC.

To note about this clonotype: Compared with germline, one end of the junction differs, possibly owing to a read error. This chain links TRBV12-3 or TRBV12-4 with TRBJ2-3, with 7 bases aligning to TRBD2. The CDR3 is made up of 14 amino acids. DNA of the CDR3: TGTGCCAGCATGTCCAGCGGGACGGTAAATACGGAGTATTTT. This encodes CASMSSGTVNTEYF.

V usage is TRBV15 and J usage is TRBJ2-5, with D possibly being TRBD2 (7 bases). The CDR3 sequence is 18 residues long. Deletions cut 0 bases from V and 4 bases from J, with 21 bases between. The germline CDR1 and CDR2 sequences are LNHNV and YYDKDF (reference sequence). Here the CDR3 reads CATSRDRASGGGGETQYF. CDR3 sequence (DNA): TGTGCCACCAGCAGAGATCGGGCTAGCGGAGGAGGGGGAGAGACCCAGTACTTC.

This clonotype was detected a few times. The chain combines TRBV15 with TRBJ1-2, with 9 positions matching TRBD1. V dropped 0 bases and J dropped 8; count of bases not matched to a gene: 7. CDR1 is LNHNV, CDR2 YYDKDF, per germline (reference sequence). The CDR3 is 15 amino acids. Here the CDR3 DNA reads TGTGCCACCAGCAGAGATGGAGGACAGGGGCAAGGCTACACCTTC. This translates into CATSRDGGQGQGYTF.

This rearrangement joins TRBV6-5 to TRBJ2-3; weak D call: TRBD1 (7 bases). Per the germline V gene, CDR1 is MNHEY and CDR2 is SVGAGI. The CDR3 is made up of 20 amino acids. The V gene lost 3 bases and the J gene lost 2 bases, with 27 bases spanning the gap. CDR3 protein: CASSYGGGSGLRGATDTQYF. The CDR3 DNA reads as TGTGCCAGCAGTTATGGGGGCGGTAGCGGACTCAGGGGGGCCACAGATACGCAGTATTTT.

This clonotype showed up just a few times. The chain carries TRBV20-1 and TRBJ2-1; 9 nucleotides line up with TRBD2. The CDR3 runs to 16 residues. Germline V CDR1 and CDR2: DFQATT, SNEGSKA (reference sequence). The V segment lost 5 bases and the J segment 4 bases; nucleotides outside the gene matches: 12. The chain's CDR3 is CSARSTSSGRYNEQFF. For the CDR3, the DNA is TGCAGTGCTCGTTCCACATCAAGCGGGAGGTACAATGAGCAGTTCTTC.

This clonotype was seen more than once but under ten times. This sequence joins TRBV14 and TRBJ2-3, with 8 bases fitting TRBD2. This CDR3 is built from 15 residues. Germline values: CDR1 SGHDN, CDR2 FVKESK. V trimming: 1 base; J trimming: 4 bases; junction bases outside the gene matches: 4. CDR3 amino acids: CASSQVGGASDTQYF. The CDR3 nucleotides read TGTGCCAGCAGCCAAGTCGGGGGGGCATCAGATACGCAGTATTTT. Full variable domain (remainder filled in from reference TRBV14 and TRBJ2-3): EAGVTQFPSHSVIEKGQTVTLRCDPISGHDNLYWYRRVMGKEIKFLLHFVKESKQDESGMPNNRFLAERTGGTYSTLKVQPAELEDSGVYFCASSQVGGASDTQYFGPGTRLTVL.

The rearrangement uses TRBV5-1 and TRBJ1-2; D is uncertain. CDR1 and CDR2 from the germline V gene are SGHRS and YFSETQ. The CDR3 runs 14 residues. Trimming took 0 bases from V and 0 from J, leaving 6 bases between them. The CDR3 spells CASSLEASNYGYTF. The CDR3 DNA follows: TGCGCCAGCAGCTTGGAAGCATCTAACTATGGCTACACCTTC.